This entry is about one TCR beta chain. The antigen is undetermined. Only in-frame clones appear in the TCRdb table, and some are missing; sequencing was by immunoSEQ multiplex PCR. Of roughly 60,000 clones in the sample, about 85% were seen once. Time point specified: week 23, last vaccination. Mutant IDH1 20-mer peptide, at 300 ug, made up each vaccine dose, with topical imiquimod. These data originate in a study of a mutant IDH1 vaccine in newly diagnosed glioma. Study-wide context: An approximately 62% male, approximately 40% female split and a mean age of around 41 years characterized treated patients. Antecedent treatment encompassed radiotherapy, temozolomide, or their combination; the majority received both.

Study observations and caveats: Altogether, 93.3% of patients exhibited vaccine-induced immune responses. The authors found pseudoprogression apparently unrelated to changes in top peripheral T cell clonotypes.

CDR3 length: 14 amino acids. Unmatched junction bases numbered 2, after V lost 2 bases and J lost 5 bases. Germline CDR1 is SGHRS and CDR2 is YFSETQ. The chain uses TRBV5-1 and TRBJ1-4; 8 bases are shared with TRBD1. The sequencing here drew on PBMCs, taken from a glioma patient whose treatment included an IDH1 peptide vaccine. The origin of this receptor is a man aged 25-40 years with glioma. The CDR3 sequence is CASSFGTGNEKLFF. DNA of the CDR3: TGCGCCAGCAGCTTCGGGACAGGCAATGAAAAACTGTTTTTT.